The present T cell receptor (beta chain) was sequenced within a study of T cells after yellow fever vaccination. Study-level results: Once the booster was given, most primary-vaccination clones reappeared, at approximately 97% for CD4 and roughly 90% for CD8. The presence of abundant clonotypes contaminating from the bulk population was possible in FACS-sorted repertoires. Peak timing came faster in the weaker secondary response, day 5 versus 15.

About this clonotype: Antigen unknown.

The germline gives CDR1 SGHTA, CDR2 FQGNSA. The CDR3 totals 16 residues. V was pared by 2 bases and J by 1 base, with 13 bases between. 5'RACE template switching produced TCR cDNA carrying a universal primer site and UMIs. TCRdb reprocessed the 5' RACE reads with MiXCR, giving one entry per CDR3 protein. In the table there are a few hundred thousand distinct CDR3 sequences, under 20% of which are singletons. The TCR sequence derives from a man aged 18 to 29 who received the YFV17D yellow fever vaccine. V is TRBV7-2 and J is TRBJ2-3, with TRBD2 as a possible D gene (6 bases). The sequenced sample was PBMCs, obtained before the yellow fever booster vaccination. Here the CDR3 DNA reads TGTGCCAGCAGCTTATTGAGGTTAGCGGGCACAGATACGCAGTATTTT. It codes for CASSLLRLAGTDTQYF. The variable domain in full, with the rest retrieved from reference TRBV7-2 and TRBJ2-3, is GAGVSQSPSNKVTEKGKDVELRCDPISGHTALYWYRQSLGQGLEFLIYFQGNSAPDKSGLPSDRFSAERTGGSVSTLTIQRTQQEDSAVYLCASSLLRLAGTDTQYFGPGTRLTVL.